This TCR beta chain comes out of a study of blood T cell repertoires in COVID-19. The CDR3 spans 15 residues. J gave up 0 bases and V 4 bases, and 3 bases lay outside the gene matches. Germline V gene data show CDR1 as KGHDR and CDR2 as SFDVKD. The table came from immunoSEQ multiplex PCR; TCRdb's copy has only in-frame clones and leaves some out. Altogether some 300,000 clones are present, roughly 89% being singletons, with the ten largest covering less than 3%. This rearrangement joins TRBV24-1 to TRBJ2-7; 9 bases map to TRBD1. The TCR originated in a woman between 45 and 60 years old who had been exposed to COVID-19. What was sequenced was PBMCs or T cells enriched from blood (not recorded which). The CDR3 reads CATSDTGQGSYEQYF. CDR3 DNA: TGTGCCACCAGTGACACGGGACAGGGCTCCTACGAGCAGTACTTC.